What follows are 30 T cell receptor beta chains derived from one specimen sequenced in a study of T-cell memory formation after mild COVID-19. Using its own MiXCR run on the 5' RACE reads, TCRdb lists one record per CDR3 protein. The sample has roughly 350,000 distinct CDR3 sequences, about an eighth seen once. The sequenced sample was PBMCs or a T cell subset sorted from them (not recorded which). The receptor source for this set is a man aged 18 to 30 who had mild COVID-19 (a few samples of this study predate the infection). Cell type and time point are not known.

The sample holds many counts of this clonotype. The chain links TRBV20-1 to TRBJ2-3; D is perhaps TRBD2 (7 bases). The CDR3 extends over 15 amino acids. Germline V lookup: CDR1 DFQATT, CDR2 SNEGSKA (reference sequence). Trimming removed 6 bases from V and 0 bases from J, with 16 bases in between. CDR3 amino acids: CSARSGGPSTDTQYF. The CDR3 DNA follows: TGCAGTGCAAGATCCGGGGGGCCGAGCACAGATACGCAGTATTTT.

This clonotype appeared a few times. In nucleotides, the CDR3 is TGTGCCAGCAAACAGGGGAATACGCAGTATTTT. Its translation is CASKQGNTQYF. This sequence joins TRBV2 and TRBJ2-3, with 7 bases identical to TRBD1. Germline loops: CDR1 SNHLY, CDR2 FYNNEI. V lost 7 bases to trimming and J lost 7 bases; unmatched junction nucleotides: 2. The CDR3 is 11 amino acids.

This clonotype occurred many times. This chain links TRBV5-6 with TRBJ2-7; no clear D gene. The CDR3 spans 15 residues. The V end lost 1 base, the J end lost 1 base, and 12 bases lay between the germline ends. CDR1 SGHDT and CDR2 YYEEEE come from the germline V gene. CDR3 DNA sequence: TGTGCCAGCAGCTTGCGACACACGAATTCCTACGAGCAGTACGTC. Translating it yields CASSLRHTNSYEQYV.

This clonotype was picked up a small number of times. J is TRBJ1-6 and V is TRBV20-1, with D possibly matching TRBD1 (5 bases). Germline-derived CDR1 and CDR2 are DFQATT and SNEGSKA (reference sequence). The CDR3 runs 17 residues. The ends were cut back, 1 base at V and 4 bases at J, with 17 bases in the middle. For the CDR3, the DNA is TGCAGTGCTAGAGGGGGGAGAAGCGGGTCGTATAATTCACCCCTCCACTTT. It specifies CSARGGRSGSYNSPLHF.

There are a few counts of this clonotype. The CDR3 DNA sequence: TGTGCCAGCAGTGCCGGTGGGGCTGGCAATCAGCCCCAGCATTTT. It translates to CASSAGGAGNQPQHF. The V gene is TRBV6-2 or TRBV6-3, the J gene TRBJ1-5; D is perhaps TRBD1 (5 bases). The CDR3 contains 15 residues. Germline V lookup: CDR1 MNHEY, CDR2 SVGEGT. Deletions cut 5 bases from V and 2 bases from J, with 13 bases between.

This clonotype appeared many times. At one boundary the junction diverges from the germline segment, which might be a read error. V usage is TRBV5-1 and J usage is TRBJ2-5; D uncertain. Germline V gene lookup returns CDR1 SGHRS and CDR2 YFSETQ. This CDR3 comprises 11 residues. CDR3 in amino acids: CASSFGETQYF. Written as DNA, the CDR3 is TGTGCCAGCAGCTTTGGAGAGACCCAGTACTTC.

The chain employs TRBV7-9 and TRBJ2-6, with D tentatively TRBD1 or TRBD2 (5 bases each). The V gene lost 7 bases and the J gene lost 0 bases, with 19 bases spanning the gap. This CDR3 is built from 18 residues. Looked up from germline, CDR1 is SEHNR and CDR2 is FQNEAQ (reference sequence). CDR3 residues: CASIPLDGTSSGANVLTF. CDR3 nucleotides: TGTGCCAGCATCCCGCTGGACGGGACCTCCTCTGGGGCCAACGTCCTGACTTTC.

This clonotype has more than one count but fewer than ten. The rearrangement links TRBV5-1 to TRBJ2-2; D call uncertain. The V and J ends lost 0 bases and 0 bases respectively, with 18 bases between them. Germline CDR1 SGHRS, CDR2 YFSETQ. The CDR3 has 19 amino acids. DNA of the CDR3: TGCGCCAGCAGCTTGGCCGCTAGGGTAACCATCGCGAACACCGGGGAGCTGTTTTTT. This codes for CASSLAARVTIANTGELFF.

There are many counts of this clonotype. The rearrangement links TRBV5-6 to TRBJ2-5, with TRBD2 matching over 12 bases. Germline-derived CDR1 and CDR2 are SGHDT and YYEEEE. The junction had 6 bases not matched to a gene; V was cut back by 4 bases and J by 14 bases. This CDR3 has 12 residues. CDR3 in amino acids: CASSPGLAGIYF. The DNA for the CDR3 is TGTGCCAGCAGCCCTGGACTAGCGGGGATATACTTC. Full variable domain (outside the CDR3, taken from reference TRBV5-6 and TRBJ2-5): DAGVTQSPTHLIKTRGQQVTLRCSPKSGHDTVSWYQQALGQGPQFIFQYYEEEERQRGNFPDRFSGHQFPNYSSELNVNALLLGDSALYLCASSPGLAGIYFGPGTRLLVL.

In its sample, this clonotype is medium-sized. This chain connects TRBV9 to TRBJ2-7, with D maybe TRBD2 (5 bases). Germline V gives CDR1 SGDLS, CDR2 YYNGEE. CDR3 length: 14 amino acids. The ends were cut back, 4 bases at V and 3 bases at J, with 14 bases in the middle. DNA for the CDR3: TGTGCCAGCAGCTTAGCCGGGGATGACTACGAGCAGTACTTC. Translated, it gives CASSLAGDDYEQYF.

This clonotype came up many times. The chain employs TRBV12-3 or TRBV12-4 and TRBJ1-1; no clear D. This CDR3 has 11 residues. V was shortened by 4 bases and J by 4 bases, with 4 bases between the two germline ends. CDR3 protein: CASSWGTEAFF. The CDR3 DNA reads as TGTGCCAGCAGTTGGGGCACTGAAGCTTTCTTT.

This clonotype was counted a few times. CDR3 sequence: CASSPRDRGDQETQYF. The DNA for the CDR3 is TGCGCCAGCAGCCCCCGGGACAGGGGTGATCAAGAGACCCAGTACTTC. The chain joins TRBV4-1 to TRBJ2-5, with TRBD1 identical over 10 bases. V shed 4 bases and J 2 bases; nucleotides not matched to a gene: 7. The germline CDR1 and CDR2 sequences are MGHRA and YSYEKL. This CDR3 region has 16 residues.

This clonotype was counted only a few times. The germline gene is not matched at one end of the junction; a read error may be the cause. CDR3 amino acids: CASSLGQLGNNEQFF. The CDR3 bases are TGTGCTAGCAGCTTAGGACAGTTGGGGAACAATGAGCAGTTCTTC. V gene TRBV7-7 combines with J gene TRBJ2-1; D is perhaps TRBD1 (6 bases). Germline CDR1 and CDR2: SSHAT and FNYEAQ (reference sequence). This CDR3 spans 15 amino acids.

This clonotype has a handful of counts. V and J are TRBV4-1 and TRBJ2-6; 12 bases fit TRBD1. The germline CDR1 and CDR2 sequences are MGHRA and YSYEKL. V shed 3 bases, J shed 4 bases, and the junction held 10 bases outside the gene matches. This CDR3 region has 19 residues. The CDR3 reads CASSQPPGQGALGANVLTF. In DNA form, the CDR3 reads TGCGCCAGCAGCCAGCCGCCGGGACAGGGGGCGCTAGGGGCCAACGTCCTGACTTTC.

This clonotype was picked up many times. The rearrangement links TRBV5-1 to TRBJ1-1; 8 nucleotides agree with TRBD1. After removal of 2 bases from V and 2 bases from J, the junction contained 8 bases not matched to a gene. CDR3 length: 16 residues. Per the germline V gene, CDR1 is SGHRS and CDR2 is YFSETQ. CDR3 region: CASSLRVDRGNTEAFF. The DNA of the CDR3 is TGCGCCAGCAGCTTAAGGGTCGACAGGGGAAACACTGAAGCTTTCTTT.

V usage is TRBV9 and J usage is TRBJ2-7, with no clear D. CDR1 and CDR2 from the germline V gene are SGDLS and YYNGEE. The CDR3 is made up of 13 amino acids. Deletions cut 2 bases from V and 1 base from J, with 7 bases between. CDR3 bases: TGTGCCAGCAGCGTGGGCTCATCCTACGAGCAGTACTTC. Translating gives CASSVGSSYEQYF. Full variable domain (rest looked up from reference TRBV9 and TRBJ2-7): DSGVTQTPKHLITATGQRVTLRCSPRSGDLSVYWYQQSLDQGLQFLIQYYNGEERAKGNILERFSAQQFPDLHSELNLSSLELGDSALYFCASSVGSSYEQYFGPGTRLTVT.

This clonotype was detected a few times. This rearrangement joins TRBV7-3 to TRBJ2-3; 8 nucleotides agree with TRBD1. In germline, CDR1 is SGHTA, CDR2 FQGTGA. The CDR3 is 15 amino acids. Trimming at V came to 5 bases and at J to 5 bases, leaving 9 bases not matched to a gene. CDR3 nucleotides: TGTGCCAGCAGCCCCCGGACAGGGCAGGGAGATACGCAGTATTTT. This codes for CASSPRTGQGDTQYF. Supplemented by reference TRBV7-3 and TRBJ2-3, the full variable domain reads GAGVSQTPSNKVTEKGKYVELRCDPISGHTALYWYRQSLGQGPEFLIYFQGTGAADDSGLPNDRFFAVRPEGSVSTLKIQRTERGDSAVYLCASSPRTGQGDTQYFGPGTRLTVL.

J is TRBJ2-4 and V is TRBV6-2 or TRBV6-3; 7 bases line up with TRBD2. Per the germline V gene, CDR1 is MNHEY and CDR2 is SVGEGT. V shed 7 bases and J 1 base; nucleotides not matched to a gene: 13. The CDR3 contains 17 residues. CDR3 in DNA: TGTGCCAGCACAAGGCGGGGGATTGAGTATGCCAAAAACATTCAGTACTTC. It translates to CASTRRGIEYAKNIQYF.

This clonotype was recorded many times. The chain uses TRBV5-1 and TRBJ1-1; D unclear. CDR1 and CDR2 from the germline V gene are SGHRS and YFSETQ. The V end was cut by 2 bases, the J end by 4 bases, with 9 bases between. The CDR3 has 13 residues. This CDR3 reads CASSFSESTEAFF. The CDR3 nucleotides read TGCGCCAGCAGCTTTAGCGAAAGCACTGAAGCTTTCTTT.

This clonotype has just a few counts. This sequence joins TRBV5-4 and TRBJ2-7; weak D call: TRBD1 (6 bases). Germline CDR1 reads SGHNT; CDR2 reads YYREEE (reference sequence). This CDR3 contains 13 residues. V lost 4 bases and J 5 bases, leaving 13 bases between the germline ends. Here the CDR3 reads CASSQQGSHEQYF. In DNA form, the CDR3 reads TGTGCCAGCAGCCAGCAGGGGTCCCACGAGCAGTACTTC.

This clonotype was seen only a few times. V gene TRBV6-5 combines with J gene TRBJ2-3; D is uncertain. The CDR3 spans 15 residues. The germline V gene encodes CDR1 MNHEY and CDR2 SVGAGI. V was pared by 0 bases and J by 0 bases, with 7 bases between. CDR3 DNA sequence: TGTGCCAGCAGTTACTCGCGGCCTAGCACAGATACGCAGTATTTT. Encoded protein: CASSYSRPSTDTQYF.

This clonotype was detected many times. CDR3: CASSQDEGQPQHF. The CDR3 nucleotides read TGCGCCAGCAGCCAAGATGAGGGTCAGCCCCAGCATTTT. The chain employs TRBV4-3 and TRBJ1-5; D not resolved. Germline V gene data show CDR1 as LGHNA and CDR2 as YSLEER. V was pared by 0 bases and J by 6 bases, with 6 bases between. CDR3 length: 13 residues.

The chain has TRBV3-1 and TRBJ1-1; D remains unclear. V dropped 1 base and J dropped 3 bases, with 3 bases sitting between them. Germline V gene sequence: CDR1 LGHDT, CDR2 YNNKEL (reference sequence). The CDR3 has 12 amino acids. CDR3 region: CASSQGYTEAFF. CDR3 bases: TGTGCCAGCAGCCAAGGGTACACTGAAGCTTTCTTT.

The chain combines TRBV4-2 with TRBJ2-5; possible D gene TRBD2, 6 bases. V shed 0 bases and J shed 5 bases, with 13 bases lying between them. The CDR3 runs to 15 residues. Germline CDR1 is LGHNA and CDR2 is YNFKEQ. CDR3 loop: CASSQEGRGVETQYF. The CDR3, as DNA: TGTGCCAGCAGCCAAGAAGGGCGGGGTGTGGAGACCCAGTACTTC.

Concerning this clonotype: This may be a read error: a much more frequent sequence differs by one nucleotide. The chain couples TRBV5-1 to TRBJ2-3, with D hard to call. The CDR3 length is 14 residues. Germline CDR1 SGHRS, CDR2 YFSETQ. Trimming removed 0 bases at V and 4 bases at J, with 9 bases between. The chain's CDR3 is CASSLVSTPDTQYF. In DNA form, the CDR3 reads TGCGCCAGCAGCTTGGTCTCGACCCCAGATACGCAGTATTTT.

CDR3 region: CASSQAPGRTDTQYF. Written as DNA, the CDR3 is TGCGCCAGCAGCCAAGCCCCCGGCCGCACAGATACGCAGTATTTT. V gene TRBV4-3 combines with J gene TRBJ2-3, with D uncertain. Between the trimmed V and J ends, which lost 1 base and 1 base, there was a span of 9 bases. This CDR3 region has 15 residues. Per germline, CDR1 LGHNA and CDR2 YSLEER.

Worth noting for this clonotype: No conserved phenylalanine or tryptophan ends this CDR3, so it is likely a read error. The rearrangement uses TRBV5-1 and TRBJ2-1; D is ambiguous. In germline, CDR1 is SGHRS, CDR2 YFSETQ. CDR3 length equals 13 residues. V was shortened by 2 bases and J by 6 bases, with 9 bases between the two germline ends. CDR3 DNA sequence: TGCGCCAGCAGCTTTGGCGGTGGCAATGAGCAGTTCGTC. This encodes CASSFGGGNEQFV.

This chain connects TRBV12-3 or TRBV12-4 to TRBJ2-3; TRBD1 agrees at 9 bases. The CDR3 totals 15 residues. V shed 0 bases, J shed 3 bases, and the junction held 1 base outside the gene matches. In DNA form, the CDR3 reads TGTGCCAGCAGTTTAGCGGACAGGGGAACAGATACGCAGTATTTT. It encodes CASSLADRGTDTQYF.

As concerns this clonotype: This may arise from a read error, as a much more abundant clone is one base away. This chain connects TRBV5-1 to TRBJ2-3, with D possibly called TRBD1 or TRBD2 (5 bases each). Looked up from germline, CDR1 is SGHRS and CDR2 is YFSETQ. This CDR3 has 13 residues. This CDR3 reads CASGLVGEDTQYF. CDR3 nucleotides: TGCGCCAGCGGCTTGGTAGGGGAGGATACGCAGTATTTT.

This clonotype was picked up a small number of times. This rearrangement joins TRBV5-1 to TRBJ1-1; TRBD1 is a possible D gene (6 bases). The V and J ends lost 4 bases and 4 bases respectively, with 14 bases between them. The germline V gene has CDR1 SGHRS and CDR2 YFSETQ. There are 14 residues in the CDR3. The CDR3 reads CASSAQGVRTEAFF. The CDR3 DNA sequence: TGCGCCAGCAGCGCACAGGGAGTGCGCACTGAAGCTTTCTTT.